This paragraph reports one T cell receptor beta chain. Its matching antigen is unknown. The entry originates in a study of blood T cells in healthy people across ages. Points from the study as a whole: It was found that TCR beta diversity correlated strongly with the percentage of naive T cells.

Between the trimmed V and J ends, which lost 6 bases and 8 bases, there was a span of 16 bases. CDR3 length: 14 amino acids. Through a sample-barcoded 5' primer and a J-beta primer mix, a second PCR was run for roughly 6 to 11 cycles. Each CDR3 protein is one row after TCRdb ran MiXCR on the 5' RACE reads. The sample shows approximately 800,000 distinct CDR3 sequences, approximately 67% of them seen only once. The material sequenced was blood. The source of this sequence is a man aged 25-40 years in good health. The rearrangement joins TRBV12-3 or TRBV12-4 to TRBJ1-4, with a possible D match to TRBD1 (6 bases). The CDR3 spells CASRVAQGREKLFF. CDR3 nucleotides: TGTGCCAGCAGGGTCGCACAGGGTCGAGAAAAACTGTTTTTT.